These 11 T cell receptor beta chains share one sample of origin, sequenced in a study of blood T cell repertoires in COVID-19. Assay used: immunoSEQ multiplex PCR; TCRdb lists only in-frame clones, some missing. This sample has roughly 100,000 clones, with over 85% found just once. The specimen was peripheral blood. These receptors originate from a human donor with COVID-19, enrolled during active disease. The donor label of this sample is uncertain.

This rearrangement joins TRBV5-1 to TRBJ2-7, with 8 bases lining up with TRBD2. The CDR3 length is 15 residues. Germline-derived CDR1 and CDR2 are SGHRS and YFSETQ. Unmatched junction bases numbered 8, after V lost 2 bases and J lost 4 bases. The CDR3 reads CASSFRNSGVYEQYF. CDR3 nucleotides: TGCGCCAGCAGCTTTAGGAATAGCGGGGTATACGAGCAGTACTTC.

The chain joins TRBV27 to TRBJ2-4, with 12 positions matching TRBD1. Germline CDR1 reads MNHEY; CDR2 reads SMNVEV (reference sequence). V shed 7 bases, J shed 6 bases, and the junction held 4 bases outside the gene matches. The CDR3 runs to 14 residues. CDR3 nucleotide sequence: TGTGCCAGCAAAAGGGACAGGGGGCCAAACATTCAGTACTTC. This codes for CASKRDRGPNIQYF.

The rearrangement joins TRBV25-1 to TRBJ1-5; unclear D gene. The CDR3 is 14 amino acids. Germline V lookup: CDR1 MGHDK, CDR2 SYGVNS. V was shortened by 6 bases and J by 0 bases, with 9 bases between the two germline ends. For the CDR3, the DNA is TGTGCCAGCAGCCCCGCGGATAGCAATCAGCCCCAGCATTTT. It codes for CASSPADSNQPQHF.

A few counts support this clone. The rearrangement joins TRBV4-2 to TRBJ1-3, with TRBD1 matching 8 bases. The trim removed 1 base at V and 5 bases at J, leaving 7 bases unmatched. In germline, CDR1 is LGHNA, CDR2 YNFKEQ. CDR3 length: 16 amino acids. CDR3 loop: CASSQVPAGGRNTIYF. The CDR3 DNA reads TGTGCCAGCAGCCAAGTTCCGGCAGGGGGCAGAAACACCATATATTTT.

The genes are TRBV2 and TRBJ1-1; TRBD1 agrees at 11 bases. The CDR3 is 15 residues long. The trim removed 2 bases at V and 6 bases at J, leaving 5 bases unmatched. From germline, CDR1 is SNHLY and CDR2 FYNNEI. This CDR3 reads CASSEIGTGGAEAFF. Written as DNA, the CDR3 is TGTGCCAGCAGTGAAATCGGGACAGGGGGTGCTGAAGCTTTCTTT.

The chain couples TRBV19 to TRBJ2-1; possible D gene TRBD1, 7 bases. V was trimmed by 3 bases and J by 6 bases, leaving 15 bases between them. The V gene's germline CDR1 is LNHDA and CDR2 SQIVND (reference sequence). The CDR3 runs 15 residues. CDR3 coding DNA: TGTGCCAGTAGTATCGAAATGCAGGGGGGCAATGAGCAGTTCTTC. It encodes CASSIEMQGGNEQFF.

This chain joins TRBV6-5 and TRBJ1-6; 9 nucleotides line up with TRBD1. CDR1 MNHEY and CDR2 SVGAGI come from the germline V gene. V shed 6 bases, J shed 7 bases, and the junction held 7 bases outside the gene matches. The CDR3 runs 15 residues. In DNA, the CDR3 is TGTGCCAGCAGGAACCTAGGACAGGGGAATTCACCCCTCCACTTT. Its translation: CASRNLGQGNSPLHF.

The chain uses TRBV12-3 or TRBV12-4 and TRBJ2-5, with D possibly TRBD1 on 5 matching bases. Deletions cut 5 bases from V and 5 bases from J, with 12 bases between. This CDR3 comprises 13 residues. The CDR3: CASSPRGWETQYF. The CDR3 nucleotides read TGTGCCAGCAGTCCTAGGGGTTGGGAGACCCAGTACTTC.

In its sample, this clone was seen a few times. The rearrangement links TRBV5-1 to TRBJ2-3, with D possibly TRBD2 on 5 matching bases. Trimming removed 0 bases from V and 3 bases from J, with 11 bases in between. The germline V gene encodes CDR1 SGHRS and CDR2 YFSETQ. The CDR3 consists of 15 residues. The DNA for the CDR3 is TGCGCCAGCAGCTTGGGGCTGGGAGAGACAGATACGCAGTATTTT. Translating gives CASSLGLGETDTQYF. Together with reference TRBV5-1 and TRBJ2-3, the CDR3 gives the full variable domain: KAGVTQTPRYLIKTRGQQVTLSCSPISGHRSVSWYQQTPGQGLQFLFEYFSETQRNKGNFPGRFSGRQFSNSRSEMNVSTLELGDSALYLCASSLGLGETDTQYFGPGTRLTVL.

This chain connects TRBV5-1 to TRBJ1-5; the D is unclear. Trimming shortened V by 0 bases and J by 0 bases, and 16 bases separated the two germline ends. Germline CDR1 reads SGHRS; CDR2 reads YFSETQ. This CDR3 spans 18 amino acids. The CDR3 DNA follows: TGCGCCAGCAGCTTGGGGGGAGGCCGGGTGGATAGCAATCAGCCCCAGCATTTT. Residues: CASSLGGGRVDSNQPQHF.

The J gene is TRBJ2-7, the V gene TRBV6-5; D gene ambiguous. From germline, CDR1 is MNHEY and CDR2 SVGAGI. Trimming shortened V by 5 bases and J by 2 bases, and 16 bases separated the two germline ends. The CDR3 length is 15 residues. DNA of the CDR3: TGTGCCAGCAGTCCGGCCCCTACAGAACCCTACGAGCAGTACTTC. Protein sequence: CASSPAPTEPYEQYF.